This T cell receptor beta chain was identified in a study of T cell responses to AZD1222 COVID-19 vaccine. TCRdb's table, derived via immunoSEQ multiplex PCR, lists solely in-frame clones and lacks some. The table records about 130,000 clones, approximately 93% of them present only once. Germline V CDR1 and CDR2: SQVTM, ANQGSEA. This CDR3 contains 13 residues. V lost 2 bases to trimming and J lost 0 bases, with 5 bases between them. This TCR was sampled from an adult in good health. The sample here was peripheral blood, taken on day 0 of AZD1222 vaccination. The V gene is TRBV29-1, the J gene TRBJ1-3, with no clear D. CDR3 DNA: TGCAGCGTTGAAATCAGCTCTGGAAACACCATATATTTT. As protein: CSVEISSGNTIYF.